The 11 T cell receptor beta chains below all came from one sample that was sequenced in a study of early stage breast cancer tumors. The method was immunoSEQ multiplex PCR; TCRdb's version includes in-frame clones alone and lacks a portion of them. This sample has 3,500 to 4,500 clones, with just under 70% found just once. The sample consisted of breast tumor tissue. Receptor source: a person aged 35-49 years with breast cancer.

This clone was seen more than once but under ten times. V is TRBV29-1 and J is TRBJ2-7; the D gene could be TRBD1 or TRBD2 (5 bases each). Germline CDR1 reads SQVTM; CDR2 reads ANQGSEA. This CDR3 comprises 14 residues. Trimming cost V 0 bases and J 0 bases, with 9 bases left between them. The CDR3, as DNA: TGCAGCGTTGAAGACGGGACGCTCTCCTACGAGCAGTACTTC. Its protein is CSVEDGTLSYEQYF.

This clone rates as medium-sized. The V gene is TRBV19, the J gene TRBJ2-7; D is unresolved. The CDR3 length is 13 residues. Trimming pared 1 base from V and 4 bases from J, leaving 8 bases between. In germline, CDR1 is LNHDA, CDR2 SQIVND (reference sequence). The CDR3 reads CASSIGPQYEQYF. CDR3 sequence (DNA): TGTGCCAGTAGTATAGGCCCCCAATACGAGCAGTACTTC.

The chain employs TRBV19 and TRBJ2-5; no clear D. Trimming stripped 6 bases from V and 2 bases from J, with 4 bases between. The CDR3 extends over 11 amino acids. Germline V gene lookup returns CDR1 LNHDA and CDR2 SQIVND (reference sequence). The CDR3 coding sequence is TGTGCCAGTAGAACACAAGAGACCCAGTACTTC. This gives the protein CASRTQETQYF. The whole variable domain, filled in from reference TRBV19 and TRBJ2-5, reads DGGITQSPKYLFRKEGQNVTLSCEQNLNHDAMYWYRQDPGQGLRLIYYSQIVNDFQKGDIAEGYSVSREKKESFPLTVTSAQKNPTAFYLCASRTQETQYFGPGTRLLVL.

This chain links TRBV4-1 with TRBJ2-2; D not certain. V lost 0 bases and J 7 bases, leaving 9 bases between the germline ends. Germline V gene data show CDR1 as MGHRA and CDR2 as YSYEKL. The CDR3 spans 14 residues. The CDR3 is CASSQDPSDGELFF. For the CDR3, the DNA is TGCGCCAGCAGCCAAGATCCGAGTGACGGGGAGCTGTTTTTT.

The chain links TRBV18 to TRBJ2-7, with D tentatively TRBD2 (5 bases). The V end lost 3 bases, the J end lost 0 bases, and 12 bases lay between the germline ends. From germline, CDR1 is KGHSH and CDR2 LQKENI. This CDR3 is built from 15 residues. CDR3 nucleotides: TGTGCCAGCTCACCTGGGAGCGGACCCTCCTACGAGCAGTACTTC. This translates into CASSPGSGPSYEQYF.

This clone was counted only a few times. The chain combines TRBV7-2 with TRBJ2-7; D ambiguous. Germline V gene sequence: CDR1 SGHTA, CDR2 FQGNSA. CDR3 length: 15 amino acids. Trimming removed 2 bases at V and 5 bases at J, with 16 bases between. The CDR3 DNA sequence: TGTGCCAGCAGCTTAACTCCCTCCGCTGGAAACGAGCAGTACTTC. Translation: CASSLTPSAGNEQYF.

The chain uses TRBV7-9 and TRBJ2-2; 7 bases match TRBD1. The CDR3 consists of 14 residues. Germline CDR1 is SEHNR and CDR2 is FQNEAQ (reference sequence). With 4 bases clipped from V and 7 bases from J, the junction kept 6 bases outside the gene matches. The CDR3 DNA reads TGTGCCAGCAGCTCGTACAGGGGCCTCGGGGAGCTGTTTTTT. Translating gives CASSSYRGLGELFF.

This chain joins TRBV7-3 and TRBJ2-7; 8 bases map to TRBD2. Looked up from germline, CDR1 is SGHTA and CDR2 is FQGTGA. The CDR3 has 13 amino acids. J gave up 3 bases and V 5 bases, and 3 bases lay outside the gene matches. The CDR3 loop is CASSRGTSYEQYF. The CDR3 nucleotides are TGTGCCAGCAGCCGCGGGACTAGCTACGAGCAGTACTTC.

The genes are TRBV5-1 and TRBJ2-1; no reliable D call. Germline V gene sequence: CDR1 SGHRS, CDR2 YFSETQ. The CDR3 length is 14 residues. The V gene lost 7 bases and the J gene lost 7 bases, with 18 bases spanning the gap. The CDR3 spells CASGSMGKNNEQFF. The CDR3 bases are TGCGCCAGCGGCTCAATGGGAAAAAATAATGAGCAGTTCTTC.

The chain is built from TRBV27 and TRBJ2-7, with 7 bases that match TRBD2. This CDR3 has 15 residues. V lost 3 bases, J lost 6 bases, and 11 bases stayed unmatched. Germline-derived CDR1 and CDR2 are MNHEY and SMNVEV (reference sequence). The CDR3 loop is CASSFFSRGRGEQYF. In DNA, the CDR3 is TGTGCCAGCAGTTTCTTCTCTCGGGGGAGGGGCGAGCAGTACTTC.

This clone is large in the sample. The V gene is TRBV29-1, the J gene TRBJ2-5; maybe TRBD1 (5 bases). V lost 8 bases, J lost 1 base, and 11 bases lay in between. This CDR3 is built from 12 residues. Looked up from germline, CDR1 is SQVTM and CDR2 is ANQGSEA. CDR3 residues: CSFTGFQETQYF. CDR3 DNA sequence: TGCAGCTTTACAGGATTCCAAGAGACCCAGTACTTC.